This note documents a single T cell receptor beta chain sequence. Original processing methods: How many nucleated cells were present was estimated from reference gene primer amplification. The data were produced by immunoSEQ multiplex PCR, yet TCRdb's version contains in-frame clones alone and is incomplete. That table furnishes V, J and clone size, whereas the DNA furnished D and trimming. The sample consists of over 140,000 clones, 76% of them appearing once. Germline-derived CDR1 and CDR2 are LNHNV and YYDKDF (reference sequence). The CDR3 is made up of 14 amino acids. Losses at the gene ends were 4 bases for V and 7 bases for J; bases not matched to a gene: 5. The data are from a study of blood T cell repertoires in COVID-19. Study-level information: Acute and convalescent COVID-19 samples came from the United States, Italy and Spain. PBMCs, B-cell-depleted T cells, or T cells provided the cDNA or gDNA that made up the material.

What was sequenced was peripheral blood. This sequence originates from a woman of 80 years or more with active or convalescent COVID-19. The chain recombines TRBV15 with TRBJ1-4; 8 bases agree with TRBD1. The CDR3, as DNA: TGTGCCACCAGCACAGGACAGGGCGGTGAAAAACTGTTTTTT. It is translated as CATSTGQGGEKLFF.